The 32 T cell receptor beta chains below were found in one sample sequenced in a study of blood T cell repertoires in COVID-19. TCRdb's table, derived via immunoSEQ multiplex PCR, lists solely in-frame clones and lacks some. This table holds about 180,000 clones, 70% to 80% found once. Material: PBMCs or T cells enriched from blood (not recorded which). The source is a woman aged 50 to 60 who had recovered from COVID-19.

The chain recombines TRBV27 with TRBJ2-1; weak D call: TRBD2 (6 bases). CDR1 and CDR2 from the germline V gene are MNHEY and SMNVEV (reference sequence). The CDR3 runs 15 residues. The V end was cut by 3 bases, the J end by 7 bases, with 16 bases between. The CDR3 loop is CASSFFRESLNEQFF. The DNA of the CDR3 is TGTGCCAGCAGTTTCTTTCGGGAGAGTTTAAATGAGCAGTTCTTC.

This clone has just a few counts. The V gene is TRBV7-9, the J gene TRBJ2-5, with TRBD2 identical over 8 bases. The CDR3 is 15 amino acids. CDR1 and CDR2 (germline): SEHNR, FQNEAQ (reference sequence). With V trimmed by 5 bases and J by 4 bases, 9 bases remained unmatched. The CDR3 nucleotides are TGTGCCAGCAGCGAGGGACTAGACCGACTAGAGACCCAGTACTTC. Amino acid sequence: CASSEGLDRLETQYF.

The chain couples TRBV4-2 to TRBJ2-3; TRBD2 might be the D (5 bases). The V gene lost 0 bases and the J gene lost 4 bases, with 14 bases spanning the gap. The germline V gene has CDR1 LGHNA and CDR2 YNFKEQ. This CDR3 is built from 16 residues. The CDR3 bases are TGTGCCAGCAGCCAAGAGAGGGTCCCCATCTCAGATACGCAGTATTTT. Protein product: CASSQERVPISDTQYF.

The CDR3 bases are TGTGCCAGCACGAAAAGCAGGGACTCTGGAAACACCATATATTTT. It is translated as CASTKSRDSGNTIYF. The chain couples TRBV7-9 to TRBJ1-3; weak D call: TRBD1 (5 bases). The CDR3 runs 15 residues. The germline V and J ends were trimmed by 7 bases and 0 bases, with 13 bases remaining between them. Germline CDR1 reads SEHNR; CDR2 reads FQNEAQ (reference sequence).

This chain uses TRBV9 with TRBJ2-2; 10 nucleotides line up with TRBD2. The CDR3 consists of 16 residues. The ends lost 2 bases at V and 5 bases at J; junction bases unmatched: 6. Germline CDR1 reads SGDLS; CDR2 reads YYNGEE. As DNA, the CDR3 is TGTGCCAGCAGCGTCCTAGCGGGAGCGTGGACCGGGGAGCTGTTTTTT. Its protein is CASSVLAGAWTGELFF.

This chain uses TRBV5-8 with TRBJ1-1; 8 nucleotides align to TRBD1. Unmatched junction bases numbered 6, after V lost 3 bases and J lost 11 bases. This CDR3 is built from 12 residues. CDR1 and CDR2 (germline): SGHTS, YDEGEE. Here the CDR3 DNA reads TGTGCCAGCAGCTCGTGGACAGGGAGCGCTTTCTTT. Protein product: CASSSWTGSAFF.

The CDR3 coding sequence is TGTGCCAGCTCACCTCTCAGGGACAATCAGCCCCAGCATTTT. Residues: CASSPLRDNQPQHF. This chain joins TRBV18 and TRBJ1-5; TRBD1 might be the D (5 bases). This CDR3 has 14 amino acids. Between the trimmed V and J ends, which lost 3 bases and 3 bases, there was a span of 9 bases. Germline CDR1 reads KGHSH; CDR2 reads LQKENI.

The rearrangement uses TRBV5-1 and TRBJ2-5; tentatively, D is TRBD2 (5 bases). V gave up 2 bases and J gave up 5 bases, with 16 bases separating them. From germline, CDR1 is SGHRS and CDR2 YFSETQ. CDR3 length: 15 amino acids. The CDR3: CASSFETGVWETQYF. CDR3 bases: TGCGCCAGCAGCTTCGAGACCGGGGTGTGGGAGACCCAGTACTTC.

This chain connects TRBV7-6 to TRBJ2-5; D is unresolved. CDR3 length: 15 amino acids. Trimming left V 5 bases short and J 0 bases short, with 13 bases between. Germline loops: CDR1 SGHVS, CDR2 FNYEAQ. CDR3 nucleotide sequence: TGTGCCAGCAGCCCTTTACTCGTGTACCAAGAGACCCAGTACTTC. Translation gives CASSPLLVYQETQYF.

The chain is built from TRBV11-2 and TRBJ2-5, with a possible D match to TRBD2 (6 bases). Germline CDR1 and CDR2: SGHAT and FQNNGV. Trimming cost V 5 bases and J 2 bases, with 12 bases left between them. This CDR3 comprises 14 residues. CDR3: CASSPGGLQETQYF. CDR3 DNA sequence: TGTGCCAGCAGCCCTGGGGGACTGCAAGAGACCCAGTACTTC.

The rearrangement links TRBV28 to TRBJ2-7, with TRBD2 matching 7 bases. The junction had 4 bases not matched to a gene; V was cut back by 8 bases and J by 3 bases. The CDR3 loop spans 12 amino acids. Germline CDR1 and CDR2: MDHEN and SYDVKM. Written as DNA, the CDR3 is TGTGCCAGCGGGACTACCGTCTACGAGCAGTACTTC. It encodes CASGTTVYEQYF.

The J gene is TRBJ2-5, the V gene TRBV9; the match to TRBD1 covers 7 bases. CDR3 length equals 15 residues. The junction had 10 bases not matched to a gene; V was cut back by 3 bases and J by 5 bases. Germline values: CDR1 SGDLS, CDR2 YYNGEE. The CDR3 bases are TGTGCCAGCAGCGCAGGGATAGGGGGCGCGGAGACCCAGTACTTC. Amino acid sequence: CASSAGIGGAETQYF.

The chain links TRBV5-1 to TRBJ2-7, with 10 bases matching TRBD2. This CDR3 is built from 15 residues. Germline-derived CDR1 and CDR2 are SGHRS and YFSETQ. V was clipped by 3 bases and J by 4 bases; unmatched bases: 7. The CDR3 nucleotides are TGCGCCAGCAGCTCCTTAGCGGGAGGTATTTACGAGCAGTACTTC. The encoded protein is CASSSLAGGIYEQYF.

Only a few counts were recorded for this clone. J is TRBJ2-2 and V is TRBV19; tentative D call: TRBD2 (5 bases). V was cut by 8 bases and J by 1 base, with 11 bases left in between. Germline CDR1 is LNHDA and CDR2 is SQIVND (reference sequence). The CDR3 is 14 amino acids. CDR3 DNA: TGTGCCAGTGGTAAGGCGGGGAACACCGGGGAGCTGTTTTTT. Translating it yields CASGKAGNTGELFF. Together with reference TRBV19 and TRBJ2-2, the CDR3 gives the full variable domain: DGGITQSPKYLFRKEGQNVTLSCEQNLNHDAMYWYRQDPGQGLRLIYYSQIVNDFQKGDIAEGYSVSREKKESFPLTVTSAQKNPTAFYLCASGKAGNTGELFFGEGSRLTVL.

The chain links TRBV12-5 to TRBJ2-7, with D possibly being TRBD2 (6 bases). The CDR3 consists of 15 residues. Germline CDR1 LGHNT, CDR2 FRNRAP. Trimming removed 3 bases from V and 2 bases from J, with 14 bases in between. The DNA of the CDR3 is TGTGCTAGTGGTTTAAGGGACGGGAGTACCTACGAGCAGTACTTC. Protein product: CASGLRDGSTYEQYF.

The CDR3, as DNA: TGCAGCGTTGAAGGCAGGGAGGGAAACTATGGCTACACCTTC. Its protein is CSVEGREGNYGYTF. This chain uses TRBV29-1 with TRBJ1-2, with TRBD1 as a possible D gene (5 bases). This CDR3 is 14 amino acids long. The V and J ends lost 1 base and 2 bases respectively, with 11 bases between them. Germline CDR1 is SQVTM and CDR2 is ANQGSEA.

The CDR3 protein is CASRLAFTDNEQFF. The CDR3 nucleotides read TGTGCCAGCAGACTAGCGTTCACCGACAATGAGCAGTTCTTC. The rearrangement joins TRBV27 to TRBJ2-1, with TRBD2 identical over 7 bases. Germline V gene sequence: CDR1 MNHEY, CDR2 SMNVEV (reference sequence). After removal of 6 bases from V and 5 bases from J, the junction contained 7 bases not matched to a gene. The CDR3 totals 14 residues.

The chain couples TRBV5-1 to TRBJ1-4; a possible D gene is TRBD1 (5 bases). CDR3 length equals 15 residues. Germline V gene sequence: CDR1 SGHRS, CDR2 YFSETQ. With 8 bases removed from V and 8 bases from J, the gap between germline ends came to 22 bases. In DNA, the CDR3 is TGCGCCAGTACCCACCGCCAAGGGGAGGGAGAAAAACTGTTTTTT. Translation gives CASTHRQGEGEKLFF.

The chain links TRBV19 to TRBJ1-5, with D unclear. Germline lookup yields CDR1 LNHDA and CDR2 SQIVND (reference sequence). The CDR3 spans 16 residues. Trimming took off 4 bases at V and 1 base at J, with 14 bases between the two ends. In nucleotides, the CDR3 is TGTGCCAGTAGTAGAGGACTCAAGGACAGCAATCAGCCCCAGCATTTT. Translated: CASSRGLKDSNQPQHF.

The V gene is TRBV30, the J gene TRBJ2-3, with TRBD1 matching over 8 bases. J gave up 1 base and V 7 bases, and 4 bases lay outside the gene matches. This CDR3 comprises 13 residues. Germline V gene sequence: CDR1 GTSNPN, CDR2 SVGIG (reference sequence). CDR3 coding DNA: TGTGCCTCTCACAGGGGGGGCACAGATACGCAGTATTTT. Its translation: CASHRGGTDTQYF.

Regarding this clone: In the same sample, other DNA sequences code for this CDR3. The chain couples TRBV28 to TRBJ2-3; TRBD2 matches 7 bases. The V segment lost 5 bases and the J segment 4 bases; nucleotides outside the gene matches: 0. The CDR3 loop spans 12 amino acids. Germline values: CDR1 MDHEN, CDR2 SYDVKM. The CDR3 reads CASSSGADTQYF. Written as DNA, the CDR3 is TGTGCCAGCAGTAGCGGGGCAGATACGCAGTATTTT.

This chain links TRBV3-1 (or the pseudogene TRBV3-2) with TRBJ1-4; tentative D call: TRBD1 (6 bases). CDR1 is LGHDT, CDR2 YNNKEL, per germline (reference sequence). Trimming stripped 2 bases from V and 5 bases from J, with 9 bases between. CDR3 length: 14 amino acids. This chain's CDR3 is CASSQFTGNEKLFF. The CDR3 DNA reads as TGTGCCAGCAGCCAATTTACAGGGAATGAAAAACTGTTTTTT.

This chain joins TRBV7-8 and TRBJ2-7; D perhaps matches TRBD1 (6 bases). V gave up 5 bases and J gave up 2 bases, with 13 bases separating them. Germline V lookup: CDR1 SGHVS, CDR2 FQNEAQ. CDR3 length equals 14 residues. The CDR3 region has the DNA TGTGCCAGCAGCCTCAGACAGGCTGCCTACGAGCAGTACTTC. Protein: CASSLRQAAYEQYF.

The rearrangement joins TRBV7-2 to TRBJ2-1, with 16 bases that match TRBD2. The CDR3 totals 15 residues. CDR1 is SGHTA, CDR2 FQGNSA, per germline. J lost 10 bases, V lost 4 bases, and 4 bases had no gene match. CDR3 residues: CASSSMGLAGGEQFF. CDR3 DNA: TGTGCCAGCAGCTCAATGGGACTAGCGGGAGGGGAGCAGTTCTTC.

The rearrangement uses TRBV4-2 and TRBJ1-6, with D tentatively TRBD1 (5 bases). CDR1 and CDR2 (germline): LGHNA, YNFKEQ. There are 17 residues in the CDR3. V lost 0 bases and J lost 3, with 12 bases in between. The CDR3: CASSQEVGDSYNSPLHF. The CDR3 region has the DNA TGTGCCAGCAGCCAAGAAGTGGGCGACAGCTATAATTCACCCCTCCACTTT.

This clone was seen more than once but under ten times. The chain carries TRBV29-1 and TRBJ2-1; TRBD2 matches at 15 bases. CDR3 size: 15 residues. In germline, CDR1 is SQVTM, CDR2 ANQGSEA. V dropped 4 bases and J dropped 4; count of bases not matched to a gene: 2. DNA of the CDR3: TGCAGCGTTGCCGGGACTAGCGGGGGGTACAATGAGCAGTTCTTC. It codes for CSVAGTSGGYNEQFF.

This clone has only one observation. The chain combines TRBV9 with TRBJ2-7; D not resolved. The CDR3 extends over 16 amino acids. Germline values: CDR1 SGDLS, CDR2 YYNGEE. Trimming pared 5 bases from V and 0 bases from J, leaving 18 bases between. The CDR3 sequence: CASSGASSVRSYEQYF. The CDR3 bases are TGTGCCAGCAGTGGAGCGTCGAGCGTCCGCTCCTACGAGCAGTACTTC.

The chain recombines TRBV2 with TRBJ1-2; 10 bases match TRBD1. Germline CDR1 is SNHLY and CDR2 is FYNNEI. V lost 6 bases, J lost 8 bases, and 9 bases stayed unmatched. CDR3 size: 14 residues. This CDR3 reads CASRDSGTGEGYTF. CDR3 nucleotide sequence: TGTGCCAGCAGGGACTCCGGGACAGGGGAAGGCTACACCTTC.

The V and J genes are TRBV7-3 and TRBJ2-5, with 7 bases fitting TRBD2. This CDR3 has 14 residues. Per germline, CDR1 SGHTA and CDR2 FQGTGA. Trimming took 2 bases from V and 5 from J; bases not matched to a gene: 5. This CDR3 is CASSLGGGRETQYF. DNA for the CDR3: TGTGCCAGCAGCTTAGGGGGAGGGAGGGAGACCCAGTACTTC.

With regard to this clone: Germline and junction disagree at one end, which may indicate a read error. The V call is TRBV19, the J call TRBJ2-7; a possible D gene is TRBD2 (5 bases). This CDR3 has 12 amino acids. Germline assignment: CDR1 LNHDA and CDR2 SQIVND (reference sequence). The CDR3 is CASIPPRTAILF. Written as DNA, the CDR3 is TGTGCCAGTATCCCTCCTCGGACTGCTATACTATTC.

The V call is TRBV7-9, the J call TRBJ1-4; D gene ambiguous. This CDR3 contains 16 residues. V lost 3 bases and J 7 bases, leaving 18 bases between the germline ends. The germline CDR1 and CDR2 sequences are SEHNR and FQNEAQ (reference sequence). CDR3 in amino acids: CASSLRGRIEGEKLFF. The CDR3 DNA sequence: TGTGCCAGCAGCTTGAGAGGCAGGATCGAGGGTGAAAAACTGTTTTTT.

This chain connects TRBV5-5 to TRBJ2-2, with TRBD1 matching 8 bases. Germline V CDR1 and CDR2: SGHKS, YYEKEE (reference sequence). V shed 2 bases and J 4 bases; nucleotides not matched to a gene: 4. CDR3 length: 15 residues. The CDR3 nucleotides are TGTGCCAGCAGCTTCACAGGGGGGAGCACCGGGGAGCTGTTTTTT. Protein product: CASSFTGGSTGELFF.